One sample yielded the 2 T cell receptor beta chains listed below, sequenced in a study of identical twins. TCRdb re-analysed the 5' RACE reads in MiXCR, keeping a single row per CDR3 protein. The sample consists of about 890,000 distinct CDR3 sequences, roughly an eighth of them appearing once. These data were also filed under a second study, of yellow fever vaccine responses in identical twins.

The sequencing input was PBMCs. The receptor source for this set is a woman in her late teens or twenties in good health.

In DNA form, the CDR3 reads TGTGCCAGCAAAATACTAGCGGGAGCCGAGGGCACAGATACGCAGTATTTT. This codes for CASKILAGAEGTDTQYF. The chain is built from TRBV6-1 and TRBJ2-3, with TRBD2 matching over 11 bases. Germline CDR1 reads MNHNS; CDR2 reads SASEGT. Unmatched junction bases numbered 10, after V lost 7 bases and J lost 1 base. This CDR3 is built from 17 residues.

This rearrangement joins TRBV20-1 to TRBJ1-2; 8 positions match TRBD1. Looked up from germline, CDR1 is DFQATT and CDR2 is SNEGSKA (reference sequence). The CDR3 sequence is 13 residues long. The trim removed 4 bases at V and 7 bases at J, leaving 8 bases unmatched. The CDR3 nucleotides are TGCAGTGCTACTGGGACAGGCTTTCTTGGCTACACCTTC. This sequence encodes CSATGTGFLGYTF.